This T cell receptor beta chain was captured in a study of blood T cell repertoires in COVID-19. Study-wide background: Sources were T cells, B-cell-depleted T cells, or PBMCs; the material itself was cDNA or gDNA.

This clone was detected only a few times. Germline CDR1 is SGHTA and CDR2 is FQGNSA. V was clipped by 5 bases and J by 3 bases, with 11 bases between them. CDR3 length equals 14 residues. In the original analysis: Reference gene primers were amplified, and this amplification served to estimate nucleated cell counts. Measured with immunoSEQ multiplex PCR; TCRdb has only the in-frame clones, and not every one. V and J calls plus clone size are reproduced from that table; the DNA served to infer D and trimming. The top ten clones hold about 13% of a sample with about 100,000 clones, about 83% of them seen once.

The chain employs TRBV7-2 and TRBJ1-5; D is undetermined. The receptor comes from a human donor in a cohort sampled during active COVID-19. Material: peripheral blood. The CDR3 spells CASSPRDINQPQHF. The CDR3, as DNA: TGTGCCAGCAGCCCCCGGGATATCAATCAGCCCCAGCATTTT.